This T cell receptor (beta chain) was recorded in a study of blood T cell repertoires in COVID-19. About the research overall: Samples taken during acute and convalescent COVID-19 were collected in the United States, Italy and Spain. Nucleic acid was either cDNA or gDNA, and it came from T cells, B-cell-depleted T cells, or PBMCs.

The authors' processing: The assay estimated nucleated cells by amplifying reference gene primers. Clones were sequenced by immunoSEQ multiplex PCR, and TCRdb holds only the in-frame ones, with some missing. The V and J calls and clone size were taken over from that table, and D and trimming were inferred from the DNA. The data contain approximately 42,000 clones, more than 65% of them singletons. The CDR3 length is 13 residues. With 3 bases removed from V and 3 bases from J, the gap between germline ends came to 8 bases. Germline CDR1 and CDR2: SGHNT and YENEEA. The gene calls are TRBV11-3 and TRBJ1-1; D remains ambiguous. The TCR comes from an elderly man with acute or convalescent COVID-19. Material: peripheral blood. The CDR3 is CASSLQVYTEAFF. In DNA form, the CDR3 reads TGTGCCAGCAGCTTGCAGGTCTACACTGAAGCTTTCTTT.